The next 27 T cell receptor beta chains were all read from a single sample in a study of shared T cell receptors in the human thymus. Measured with immunoSEQ multiplex PCR; TCRdb has only the in-frame clones, and not every one. The profile shows hundreds of thousands of clones, 78% of them singletons. The same specimen was also included in a second study, on human thymus T cells.

Material for sequencing was thymocytes. Receptor source: a boy in the first two years of life with a congenital heart defect.

The chain uses TRBV5-1 and TRBJ2-5; 7 positions agree with TRBD1. Losses at the gene ends were 2 bases for V and 2 bases for J; bases not matched to a gene: 3. The CDR3 sequence is 14 residues long. Germline V gives CDR1 SGHRS, CDR2 YFSETQ. The CDR3 reads CASSFLGQQETQYF. CDR3 in DNA: TGCGCCAGCAGCTTCCTGGGACAGCAAGAGACCCAGTACTTC.

This clone was picked up a small number of times. This sequence joins TRBV14 and TRBJ2-3; a possible D gene is TRBD1 (6 bases). The ends were cut back, 0 bases at V and 1 base at J, with 14 bases in the middle. This CDR3 is built from 17 residues. Per the germline V gene, CDR1 is SGHDN and CDR2 is FVKESK. The CDR3 region has the DNA TGTGCCAGCAGCCAAGAGGAACAGGGCGGTGGCACAGATACGCAGTATTTT. This translates into CASSQEEQGGGTDTQYF.

Concerning this clone itself: Other nucleotide sequences from this sample produce the same CDR3. This chain joins TRBV27 and TRBJ1-1, with D possibly matching TRBD1 (5 bases). Germline CDR1 reads MNHEY; CDR2 reads SMNVEV (reference sequence). V lost 3 bases and J lost 0, with 5 bases in between. This CDR3 is 13 amino acids long. CDR3 loop: CASSLTVNTEAFF. The DNA of the CDR3 is TGTGCCAGCAGTTTGACAGTGAACACTGAAGCTTTCTTT.

This clone has more than one count but fewer than ten. The chain employs TRBV5-8 and TRBJ2-7; 10 positions agree with TRBD2. Germline CDR1 SGHTS, CDR2 YDEGEE. The CDR3 runs 15 residues. V was pared by 5 bases and J by 6 bases, with 11 bases of the junction left unmatched. CDR3: CASSLSGRAVREQYF. DNA for the CDR3: TGTGCCAGCAGTCTGAGCGGGAGGGCCGTCCGCGAGCAGTACTTC.

This clone was detected a few times. The chain is built from TRBV19 and TRBJ2-7, with D unclear. The CDR3 has 15 residues. CDR1 is LNHDA, CDR2 SQIVND, per germline (reference sequence). V was clipped by 2 bases and J by 5 bases, with 16 bases between them. CDR3 sequence (DNA): TGTGCCAGTAGTATATCGCCCCAGGTGCTGCACGAGCAGTACTTC. Translating it yields CASSISPQVLHEQYF. Filled out from reference TRBV19 and TRBJ2-7, the complete variable domain reads DGGITQSPKYLFRKEGQNVTLSCEQNLNHDAMYWYRQDPGQGLRLIYYSQIVNDFQKGDIAEGYSVSREKKESFPLTVTSAQKNPTAFYLCASSISPQVLHEQYFGPGTRLTVT.

This clone came up once. The chain links TRBV28 to TRBJ1-5; D may be TRBD1 (5 bases). This CDR3 is 15 amino acids long. V dropped 5 bases and J dropped 2 bases, with 13 bases sitting between them. Germline V CDR1 and CDR2: MDHEN, SYDVKM. The chain's CDR3 is CASSRPGGGNQPQHF. The CDR3 DNA reads as TGTGCCAGCAGTCGCCCGGGGGGAGGCAATCAGCCCCAGCATTTT.

This clone was detected a few times. The J gene is TRBJ1-1, the V gene TRBV5-1; tentative D call: TRBD1 (6 bases). This CDR3 has 15 residues. V was trimmed by 2 bases and J by 6 bases, leaving 17 bases between them. Germline V gene lookup returns CDR1 SGHRS and CDR2 YFSETQ. The CDR3 DNA reads as TGCGCCAGCAGCTTATCGACAGGACCGAAGTCTGAAGCTTTCTTT. Protein product: CASSLSTGPKSEAFF.

The rearrangement links TRBV29-1 to TRBJ2-5; TRBD2 aligns across 11 bases. With 1 base clipped from V and 1 base from J, the junction kept 26 bases outside the gene matches. The germline V gene encodes CDR1 SQVTM and CDR2 ANQGSEA. CDR3 length equals 23 residues. In nucleotides, the CDR3 is TGCAGCGTTGAAGGGGTTCGGGGGTTGGAGACTAGCGGGACTAAGCCTGTCCAAGAGACCCAGTACTTC. This sequence encodes CSVEGVRGLETSGTKPVQETQYF.

The chain employs TRBV7-9 and TRBJ2-3; 12 positions match TRBD2. Per the germline V gene, CDR1 is SEHNR and CDR2 is FQNEAQ (reference sequence). The CDR3 has 18 amino acids. J gave up 6 bases and V 0 bases, and 10 bases lay outside the gene matches. The CDR3 DNA reads as TGTGCCAGCAGCTTAGCCTCCGCGACTAGCGGGAGTTTGGATACGCAGTATTTT. This gives the protein CASSLASATSGSLDTQYF.

This clone was detected only once. The rearrangement joins TRBV4-1 to TRBJ1-2; 10 positions match TRBD1. This CDR3 contains 14 residues. Germline-derived CDR1 and CDR2 are MGHRA and YSYEKL. J gave up 7 bases and V 5 bases, and 7 bases lay outside the gene matches. The CDR3 DNA reads as TGCGCCAGCAGCAAACTGGACAGGGGGATTGGCTACACCTTC. It yields the protein CASSKLDRGIGYTF.

The chain is built from TRBV5-8 and TRBJ2-1; 12 bases map to TRBD2. Trimming cost V 7 bases and J 5 bases; bases outside gene matches: 7. The length of the CDR3 is 15 residues. Germline values: CDR1 SGHTS, CDR2 YDEGEE. CDR3 nucleotide sequence: TGTGCCAGCGTAGACAGGACTAGCGGGGACAATGAGCAGTTCTTC. Protein product: CASVDRTSGDNEQFF.

This chain joins TRBV7-9 and TRBJ1-1, with D perhaps TRBD1 (5 bases). V was shortened by 5 bases and J by 4 bases, with 20 bases between the two germline ends. CDR1 is SEHNR and CDR2 is FQNEAQ in the germline V gene (reference sequence). The CDR3 consists of 16 residues. The CDR3 DNA is TGTGCCAGCAGCCATAATTTAGAAAGGGGTCCCACTGAAGCTTTCTTT. The encoded protein is CASSHNLERGPTEAFF. Full variable domain (remainder filled in from reference TRBV7-9 and TRBJ1-1): DTGVSQNPRHKITKRGQNVTFRCDPISEHNRLYWYRQTLGQGPEFLTYFQNEAQLEKSRLLSDRFSAERPKGSFSTLEIQRTEQGDSAMYLCASSHNLERGPTEAFFGQGTRLTVV.

The rearrangement joins TRBV30 to TRBJ2-3; 7 bases are a match to TRBD1. The CDR3 spans 15 residues. Germline V CDR1 and CDR2: GTSNPN, SVGIG (reference sequence). J was trimmed by 0 bases and V by 3 bases; bases with no gene match: 6. CDR3 residues: CAWRGQRSSTDTQYF. The CDR3 DNA reads TGTGCCTGGAGGGGACAGCGCTCTAGCACAGATACGCAGTATTTT.

This clone was seen a handful of times. CDR3 protein: CASSRGGRPQHF. In DNA, the CDR3 is TGTGCCAGCAGCAGGGGCGGGAGGCCCCAGCATTTT. The rearrangement uses TRBV5-6 and TRBJ1-5; TRBD1 might be the D (5 bases). V was shortened by 4 bases and J by 9 bases, with 11 bases between the two germline ends. Germline CDR1 is SGHDT and CDR2 is YYEEEE. The CDR3 is made up of 12 amino acids.

The chain combines TRBV28 with TRBJ1-1; TRBD1 matches at 7 bases. V was clipped by 6 bases and J by 7 bases; unmatched bases: 14. Germline V lookup: CDR1 MDHEN, CDR2 SYDVKM. This CDR3 is 15 amino acids long. CDR3 protein: CASRLTDRVNIEAFF. The CDR3, as DNA: TGTGCCAGCAGATTAACAGACAGGGTGAATATTGAAGCTTTCTTT.

In its sample, this clone was seen once. The chain combines TRBV6-1 with TRBJ2-5, with D maybe TRBD1 (7 bases). V lost 10 bases to trimming and J lost 1 base, with 19 bases between them. The CDR3 extends over 15 amino acids. The germline gives CDR1 MNHNS, CDR2 SASEGT. The CDR3 DNA is TGTGCCATCCACCATCTTCAGGGGGGCCAAGAGACCCAGTACTTC. Its protein product is CAIHHLQGGQETQYF.

This rearrangement joins TRBV15 to TRBJ1-1; D unclear. Germline CDR1 and CDR2: LNHNV and YYDKDF (reference sequence). CDR3 size: 17 residues. Deletions cut 0 bases from V and 1 base from J, with 15 bases between. The CDR3 region is CATSRDGPVEANTEAFF. DNA for the CDR3: TGTGCCACCAGCAGAGATGGGCCCGTTGAAGCGAACACTGAAGCTTTCTTT.

The J gene is TRBJ2-3, the V gene TRBV4-2, with 9 bases fitting TRBD2. The CDR3 contains 15 residues. Per germline, CDR1 LGHNA and CDR2 YNFKEQ. J gave up 2 bases and V 3 bases, and 3 bases lay outside the gene matches. The CDR3 bases are TGTGCCAGCAGCCACGCTAGCGGGAACACAGATACGCAGTATTTT. It codes for CASSHASGNTDTQYF.

The chain uses TRBV13 and TRBJ1-1; TRBD1 might be the D (6 bases). Germline CDR1 reads PRHDT; CDR2 reads FYEKMQ (reference sequence). The CDR3 runs 12 residues. Trimming pared 8 bases from V and 5 bases from J, leaving 12 bases between. The CDR3 here is CASGRRGTEAFF. The CDR3 DNA is TGTGCCAGCGGCAGAAGGGGGACTGAAGCTTTCTTT.

The V and J genes are TRBV13 and TRBJ2-1; 11 positions agree with TRBD2. Trimming at V came to 5 bases and at J to 0 bases, leaving 15 bases not matched to a gene. Per the germline V gene, CDR1 is PRHDT and CDR2 is FYEKMQ (reference sequence). The CDR3 is 20 amino acids. The CDR3 region is CASSLGLAGTLQSSYNEQFF. As DNA, the CDR3 is TGTGCCAGCAGCCTTGGACTAGCGGGTACATTGCAGAGCTCCTACAATGAGCAGTTCTTC. The full variable domain, its missing parts supplied by reference TRBV13 and TRBJ2-1, is AAGVIQSPRHLIKEKRETATLKCYPIPRHDTVYWYQQGPGQDPQFLISFYEKMQSDKGSIPDRFSAQQFSDYHSELNMSSLELGDSALYFCASSLGLAGTLQSSYNEQFFGPGTRLTVL.

The rearrangement joins TRBV27 to TRBJ2-5; D might be TRBD2 (6 bases). The CDR3 contains 14 residues. Germline CDR1 and CDR2: MNHEY and SMNVEV (reference sequence). The germline V and J ends were trimmed by 5 bases and 5 bases, with 15 bases remaining between them. For the CDR3, the DNA is TGTGCCAGCAGTACCGGGGGATTTATGGAGACCCAGTACTTC. Protein: CASSTGGFMETQYF.

This chain joins TRBV7-9 and TRBJ2-2; 8 nucleotides line up with TRBD1. CDR1 and CDR2 from the germline V gene are SEHNR and FQNEAQ (reference sequence). The CDR3 has 14 amino acids. Losses at the gene ends were 3 bases for V and 8 bases for J; bases not matched to a gene: 5. CDR3 in amino acids: CASSFTTGEGELFF. CDR3 coding DNA: TGTGCCAGCAGCTTCACGACAGGGGAGGGGGAGCTGTTTTTT.

The gene calls are TRBV30 and TRBJ2-1; TRBD2 agrees at 12 bases. The CDR3 has 16 amino acids. Germline CDR1 and CDR2: GTSNPN and SVGIG (reference sequence). The ends lost 4 bases at V and 1 base at J; junction bases unmatched: 5. The CDR3 DNA is TGTGCCTGGACTAGCGGGAGGGCCGGATCCTACAATGAGCAGTTCTTC. Its translation is CAWTSGRAGSYNEQFF.

The gene calls are TRBV27 and TRBJ2-7; perhaps TRBD2 as D (5 bases). Trimming cost V 9 bases and J 4 bases, with 25 bases left between them. The germline CDR1 and CDR2 sequences are MNHEY and SMNVEV (reference sequence). CDR3 size: 16 residues. The CDR3 DNA reads TGTGCCAGTCTAACGAGAGCCCGCCGGGGAAATTACGAGCAGTACTTC. Its translation is CASLTRARRGNYEQYF.

V and J are TRBV4-2 and TRBJ1-4, with D maybe TRBD1 (6 bases). Germline CDR1 reads LGHNA; CDR2 reads YNFKEQ. The CDR3 is made up of 14 amino acids. Trimming took 4 bases from V and 10 from J, leaving 16 bases between them. The CDR3 DNA follows: TGTGCCAGCAGCCCGGGGACACCAGGCGCAAAACTGTTTTTT. This gives the protein CASSPGTPGAKLFF.

The V gene is TRBV7-2, the J gene TRBJ2-1, with TRBD2 matching 10 bases. Trimming at V came to 7 bases and at J to 2 bases, leaving 14 bases not matched to a gene. CDR1 is SGHTA and CDR2 is FQGNSA in the germline V gene. The CDR3 is 18 residues long. CDR3: CASIPPNSGRAAYNEQFF. The CDR3 region has the DNA TGTGCCAGCATTCCCCCGAACAGCGGGAGGGCCGCCTACAATGAGCAGTTCTTC.

The gene calls are TRBV6-4 and TRBJ2-1; perhaps TRBD2 as D (6 bases). Deletions cut 0 bases from V and 4 bases from J, with 13 bases between. Germline CDR1 MRHNA, CDR2 SNTAGT. The CDR3 sequence is 16 residues long. The CDR3 DNA follows: TGTGCCAGCAGTGACTCGGGCGGGGTAAAGTACAATGAGCAGTTCTTC. Its translation: CASSDSGGVKYNEQFF.